This passage covers 12 T cell receptor beta chains from one sample sequenced in a study of identical twins. TCRdb re-called the 5' RACE reads through MiXCR, storing one row per CDR3 protein. The sample holds some 250,000 distinct CDR3 sequences; 10% to 15% are singletons and the top ten take about 4.1%. These sequences were also reported in another study, on yellow fever vaccine responses in identical twins.

Sequencing was performed on memory (CD45RO+) T cells sorted from blood. All receptors derive from a woman aged 18-29 years in good health.

This clonotype came up a few times. The V and J genes are TRBV7-9 and TRBJ2-2; D is undetermined. Germline loops: CDR1 SEHNR, CDR2 FQNEAQ (reference sequence). This CDR3 spans 13 amino acids. V gave up 10 bases and J gave up 4 bases, with 13 bases separating them. CDR3: CANPTAITGELFF. CDR3 in DNA: TGTGCCAACCCTACTGCGATCACCGGGGAGCTGTTTTTT.

This clonotype was picked up a small number of times. V is TRBV28 and J is TRBJ2-5; weak D call: TRBD1 (5 bases). The V gene lost 8 bases and the J gene lost 5 bases, with 12 bases spanning the gap. The CDR3 has 12 residues. Germline V gene sequence: CDR1 MDHEN, CDR2 SYDVKM. DNA of the CDR3: TGTGCCAGCCGGACACCACCGGAGACCCAGTACTTC. Amino acid sequence: CASRTPPETQYF.

The chain employs TRBV2 and TRBJ2-1, with 12 bases lining up with TRBD2. This CDR3 is 15 amino acids long. The V gene's germline CDR1 is SNHLY and CDR2 FYNNEI. After removal of 2 bases from V and 6 bases from J, the junction contained 2 bases not matched to a gene. CDR3 DNA: TGTGCCAGCAGTGAAACTAGCGGGGGGTCCAATGAGCAGTTCTTC. It translates to CASSETSGGSNEQFF.

The V gene is TRBV28, the J gene TRBJ2-3, with a tentative D call TRBD2 (6 bases). Germline V lookup: CDR1 MDHEN, CDR2 SYDVKM. Trimming took 1 base from V and 4 from J, leaving 15 bases between them. There are 16 residues in the CDR3. This CDR3 reads CASSLSGGLLADTQYF. In DNA, the CDR3 is TGTGCCAGCAGTTTATCCGGGGGTCTATTGGCAGATACGCAGTATTTT.

As for this clonotype: At one boundary the junction diverges from the germline segment, which might be a read error. Written as DNA, the CDR3 is TGTGCCATCAGCCCGGGACCGGCCGGAGAGACCCAGTACTTC. Its translation is CAISPGPAGETQYF. The rearrangement links TRBV5-5 to TRBJ2-5; the D call may be TRBD1 or TRBD2 (5 bases each). CDR1 SGHKS and CDR2 YYEKEE come from the germline V gene (reference sequence). CDR3 length: 14 amino acids.

This clonotype was recorded at least ten times. The chain recombines TRBV4-3 with TRBJ1-1; D uncertain. The V end lost 2 bases, the J end lost 1 base, and 17 bases lay between the germline ends. The CDR3 runs to 17 residues. The germline V gene encodes CDR1 LGHNA and CDR2 YSLEER. In DNA form, the CDR3 reads TGCGCCAGCAGCCAAAGCGTTATTGGTGCGGGGAACACTGAAGCTTTCTTT. Protein: CASSQSVIGAGNTEAFF.

In this sample, this clonotype turned up a few times. The V call is TRBV29-1, the J call TRBJ2-5, with D unresolved. With 0 bases removed from V and 5 bases from J, the gap between germline ends came to 1 base. The germline V gene encodes CDR1 SQVTM and CDR2 ANQGSEA. The CDR3 length is 10 residues. The CDR3 DNA reads TGCAGCGTTGAAGACGAGACCCAGTACTTC. This sequence encodes CSVEDETQYF.

Many counts were recorded for this clonotype. The chain carries TRBV3-1 and TRBJ1-5; 7 bases map to TRBD1. The germline CDR1 and CDR2 sequences are LGHDT and YNNKEL (reference sequence). The CDR3 is made up of 14 amino acids. Trimming removed 5 bases from V and 7 bases from J; junction bases left unmatched: 8. In DNA, the CDR3 is TGTGCCAGCAGCAGCCGACAGGGTCGCCAGCCCCAGCATTTT. Translated: CASSSRQGRQPQHF.

The chain couples TRBV16 to TRBJ1-5; 9 positions match TRBD1. V dropped 4 bases and J dropped 0; count of bases not matched to a gene: 16. This CDR3 is built from 20 residues. Germline V lookup: CDR1 KGHSY, CDR2 FQNENV. The CDR3 sequence is CASSPRGGQGVIRSNQPQHF. CDR3 in DNA: TGTGCCAGCAGCCCCCGGGGGGGACAGGGCGTGATTCGTAGCAATCAGCCCCAGCATTTT.

This clonotype was observed a few times. The chain links TRBV14 to TRBJ2-1; no firm D call. V was shortened by 0 bases and J by 5 bases, with 17 bases between the two germline ends. This CDR3 has 17 residues. Per germline, CDR1 SGHDN and CDR2 FVKESK. The DNA of the CDR3 is TGTGCCAGCAGCCAAGAATCCCCCAATCGACCTAACAATGAGCAGTTCTTC. It codes for CASSQESPNRPNNEQFF.

This clonotype was seen more than once but under ten times. The chain joins TRBV11-2 to TRBJ2-3; D is unresolved. Germline CDR1 and CDR2: SGHAT and FQNNGV. This CDR3 contains 14 residues. The V end lost 5 bases, the J end lost 11 bases, and 20 bases lay between the germline ends. The CDR3 reads CASSIPLGPYGQYF. As DNA, the CDR3 is TGTGCCAGCAGCATCCCCCTCGGGCCTTATGGGCAGTATTTT.

Turning to this clonotype: Relative to the germline gene, one junction end is altered; a read error may explain this. The chain recombines TRBV25-1 with TRBJ2-6, with no clear D. The CDR3 covers 15 residues. Germline V lookup: CDR1 MGHDK, CDR2 SYGVNS. The CDR3 sequence: CASSEWALGVNVLTF. Written as DNA, the CDR3 is TGTGCCAGCAGTGAATGGGCTCTTGGGGTCAACGTCCTGACTTTC.